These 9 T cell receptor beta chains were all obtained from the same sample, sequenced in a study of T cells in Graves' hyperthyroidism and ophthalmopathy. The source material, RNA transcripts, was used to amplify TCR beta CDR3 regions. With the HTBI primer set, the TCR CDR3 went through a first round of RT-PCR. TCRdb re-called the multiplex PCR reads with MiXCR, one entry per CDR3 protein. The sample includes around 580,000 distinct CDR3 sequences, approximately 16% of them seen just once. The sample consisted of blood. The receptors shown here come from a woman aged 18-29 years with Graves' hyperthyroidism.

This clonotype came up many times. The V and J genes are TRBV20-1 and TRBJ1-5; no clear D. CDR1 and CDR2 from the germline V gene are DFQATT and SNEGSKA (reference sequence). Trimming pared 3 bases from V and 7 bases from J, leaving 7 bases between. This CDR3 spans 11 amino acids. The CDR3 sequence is CSASSSQPQHF. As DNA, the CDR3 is TGCAGTGCTAGTTCCAGCCAGCCCCAGCATTTT.

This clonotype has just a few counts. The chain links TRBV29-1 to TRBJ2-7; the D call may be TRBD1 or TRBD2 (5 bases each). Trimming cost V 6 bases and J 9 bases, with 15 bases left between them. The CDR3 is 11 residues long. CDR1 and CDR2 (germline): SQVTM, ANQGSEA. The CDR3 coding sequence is TGCAGCGTGAAGGGGACGCTCGGGCAGTACTTC. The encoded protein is CSVKGTLGQYF.

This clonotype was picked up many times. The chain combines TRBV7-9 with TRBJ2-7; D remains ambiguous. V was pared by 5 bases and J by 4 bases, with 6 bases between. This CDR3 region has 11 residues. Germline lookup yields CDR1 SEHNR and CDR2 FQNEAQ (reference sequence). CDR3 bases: TGTGCCAGCAGCCCGCTTTACGAGCAGTACTTC. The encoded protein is CASSPLYEQYF. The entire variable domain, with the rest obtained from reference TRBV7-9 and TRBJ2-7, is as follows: DTGVSQNPRHKITKRGQNVTFRCDPISEHNRLYWYRQTLGQGPEFLTYFQNEAQLEKSRLLSDRFSAERPKGSFSTLEIQRTEQGDSAMYLCASSPLYEQYFGPGTRLTVT.

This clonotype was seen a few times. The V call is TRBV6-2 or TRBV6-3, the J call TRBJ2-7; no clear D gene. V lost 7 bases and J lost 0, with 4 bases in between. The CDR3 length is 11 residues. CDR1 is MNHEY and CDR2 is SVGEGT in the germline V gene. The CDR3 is CASTNSYEQYF. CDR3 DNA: TGTGCCAGCACCAACTCCTACGAGCAGTACTTC.

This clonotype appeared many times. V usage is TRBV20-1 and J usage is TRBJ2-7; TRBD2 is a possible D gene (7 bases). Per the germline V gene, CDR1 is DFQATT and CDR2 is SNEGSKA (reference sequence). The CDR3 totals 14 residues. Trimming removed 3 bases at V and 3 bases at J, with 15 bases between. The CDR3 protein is CSASTGGGSYEQYF. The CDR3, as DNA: TGCAGTGCTAGTACGGGGGGCGGGAGCTACGAGCAGTACTTC.

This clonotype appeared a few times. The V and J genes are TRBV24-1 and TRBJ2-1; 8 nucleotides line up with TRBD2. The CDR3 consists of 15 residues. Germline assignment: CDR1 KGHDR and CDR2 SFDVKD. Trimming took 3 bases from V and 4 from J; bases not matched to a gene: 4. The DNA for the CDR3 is TGTGCCACCAGTGATGATAGCGGGGCTTACAATGAGCAGTTCTTC. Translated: CATSDDSGAYNEQFF.

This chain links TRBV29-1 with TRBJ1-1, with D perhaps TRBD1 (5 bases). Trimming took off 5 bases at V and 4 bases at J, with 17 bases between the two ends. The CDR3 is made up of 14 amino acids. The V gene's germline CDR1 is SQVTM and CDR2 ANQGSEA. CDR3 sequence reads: CSVFGAGVSTEAFF. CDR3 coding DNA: TGCAGCGTTTTTGGGGCCGGGGTTAGCACTGAAGCTTTCTTT.

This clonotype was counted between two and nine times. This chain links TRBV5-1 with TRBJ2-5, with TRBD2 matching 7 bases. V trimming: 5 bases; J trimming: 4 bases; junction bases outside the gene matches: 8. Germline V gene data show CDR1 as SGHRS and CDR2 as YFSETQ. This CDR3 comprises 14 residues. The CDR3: CASSSGLVGETQYF. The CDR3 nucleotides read TGCGCCAGCAGTTCCGGACTAGTCGGAGAGACCCAGTACTTC.

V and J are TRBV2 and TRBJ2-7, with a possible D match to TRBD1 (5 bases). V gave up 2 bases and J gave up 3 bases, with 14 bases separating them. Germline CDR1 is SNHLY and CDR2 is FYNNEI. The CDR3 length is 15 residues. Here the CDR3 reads CASSEIQGRIYEQYF. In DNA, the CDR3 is TGTGCCAGCAGTGAAATCCAGGGCAGGATCTACGAGCAGTACTTC.